This T cell receptor (beta chain) comes out of a study of T cell changes during pregnancy in multiple sclerosis. TCRdb's copy holds only in-frame clones and misses some; the assay was immunoSEQ multiplex PCR. The table lists about 50,000 clones, approximately 94% of them singletons. The CDR3 consists of 14 residues. Per germline, CDR1 PRHDT and CDR2 FYEKMQ (reference sequence). Trimming shortened V by 5 bases and J by 1 base, and 10 bases separated the two germline ends. This TCR came from a female donor with multiple sclerosis, enrolled in a pregnancy study. Specimen: CD8+ T cells from peripheral blood mononuclear cells, collected before pregnancy. The genes are TRBV13 and TRBJ2-3; D possibly corresponds to TRBD2 (6 bases). CDR3 sequence reads: CASSRGLGTDTQYF. DNA of the CDR3: TGTGCCAGCAGCCGGGGACTTGGCACAGATACGCAGTATTTT.